This is a list of T cell receptor beta chains from one sample in a study of T cell responses to AZD1222 COVID-19 vaccine. TCRdb's table, derived via immunoSEQ multiplex PCR, lists solely in-frame clones and lacks some. The top ten hold more than 1.4% of the sample, which has about 150,000 clones, roughly nine tenths seen once. The material sequenced was peripheral blood, taken on day 0 of AZD1222 vaccination. The receptors here all came from an adult in good health. The CDR3 runs from the conserved cysteine through the conserved F or W. Fields, in order: V gene, J gene, clone size, D gene, CDR3 DNA, CDR3 protein. The D gene is left open where the match is weak. Part of the rows lack a size; the others show once, few, many or a class for expanded clones.

>TRBV6-6|TRBJ1-5|-|TRBD1
TGTGCCAGCAGTCGGACAGGGGGCAATCAGCCCCAGCATTTT
CASSRTGGNQPQHF
>TRBV11-2|TRBJ1-2|once|-
TGTGCCAGCAGCTCGGGACGGAACTATGGCTACACCTTC
CASSSGRNYGYTF
>TRBV7-3|TRBJ2-2|few|TRBD1
TGTGCCAGCAGCCGGGACAGGACTGACACCGGGGAGCTGTTTTTT
CASSRDRTDTGELFF
>TRBV7-2|TRBJ1-6|-|-
TGTGCCAGCAGCTTAGAGGAGGGGACGGCCCTCCACTTT
CASSLEEGTALHF
>TRBV7-3|TRBJ2-2|once|TRBD2
TGTGCCAGCAGCTTAACCGGGACTACGAACACCGGGGAGCTGTTTTTT
CASSLTGTTNTGELFF
>TRBV19|TRBJ2-5|-|TRBD2
TGTGCCAGTGGGACTAGCGGGGTCGCAGAGACCCAGTACTTC
CASGTSGVAETQYF
>TRBV7-9|TRBJ1-2|-|TRBD1
TGTGCCAGCGGGATATCCGGGACAGGGCATGGCTACACCTTC
CASGISGTGHGYTF
>TRBV7-9|TRBJ1-2|-|-
TGTGCCAGCAGCTCTAACCGGGCCTTCAACTATGGCTACACCTTC
CASSSNRAFNYGYTF
>TRBV11-1|TRBJ2-6|-|-
TGTGCCAGCAGCTTAACAGGTGACTCTGGGGCCAACGTCCTGACTTTC
CASSLTGDSGANVLTF
>TRBV5-6|TRBJ1-1|-|TRBD1
TGTGCCAGTTCTGACCTCAGGGGGTTGGGGAACACTGAAGCTTTCTTT
CASSDLRGLGNTEAFF
>TRBV14|TRBJ1-2|-|-
TGTGCCAGCAGCCAAGATTTGGCAGTGAACTATGGCTACACCTTC
CASSQDLAVNYGYTF
>TRBV12-3/TRBV12-4|TRBJ1-1|-|-
TGTGCCAGCAGTTACAGGGAGAACACTGAAGCTTTCTTT
CASSYRENTEAFF
>TRBV6-5|TRBJ2-7|-|-
TGTGCCAGCGGAAGGGAACTCTACGAGCAGTACTTC
CASGRELYEQYF
>TRBV7-3|TRBJ2-5|-|TRBD1
TGTGCCAGCAGCCACCCGTCCGAGTGGACAGGGCGCAAAGAGACCCAGTACTTC
CASSHPSEWTGRKETQYF
>TRBV4-1|TRBJ1-4|-|-
TGCGCCAGCAGCTCCTTGGACCGGAGCGATGAAAAACTGTTTTTT
CASSSLDRSDEKLFF
>TRBV9|TRBJ1-6|-|-
TGTGCCAGCAGCGTTGAGAATCAGGGGCTTGAGAATTCACCCCTCCACTTT
CASSVENQGLENSPLHF
>TRBV7-6|TRBJ2-7|-|TRBD2
TGTGCCAGCAGCTTATCTCCTATGGGACTAGCAGACGAGCAGTACTTC
CASSLSPMGLADEQYF
>TRBV2|TRBJ1-2|-|TRBD1
TGTGCCAGCAGTGACGGACAGGGGGCGGTCTATGGCTACACCTTC
CASSDGQGAVYGYTF
>TRBV7-2|TRBJ2-1|once|-
TGTGCCAGCAGCCCCGGGACTTCGATAAACAATGAGCAGTTCTTC
CASSPGTSINNEQFF
>TRBV29-1|TRBJ1-1|-|TRBD1
TGCAGCGTGACAGGGAACATGAACACTGAAGCTTTCTTT
CSVTGNMNTEAFF
>TRBV19|TRBJ2-3|-|TRBD1
TGTGCCAGTAGCAAGCCCTCAGGGGGTTGGACAGATACGCAGTATTTT
CASSKPSGGWTDTQYF
>TRBV11-2|TRBJ1-3|-|-
TGTGCCAGCAGCTTAGTCGGTGAAAACACCATATATTTT
CASSLVGENTIYF
>TRBV5-6|TRBJ1-6|-|-
TGTGCCAGCAGCAATACTGCCCCAGATTCACCCCTCCACTTT
CASSNTAPDSPLHF
>TRBV15|TRBJ1-1|-|-
TGTGCCACCAGCAGAGCCGTGGCAGGGACAGCTTTCTTT
CATSRAVAGTAFF
>TRBV4-3|TRBJ2-3|-|TRBD2
TGCGCCAGCAGGCTCGCGGGGGGCACAGATACGCAGTATTTT
CASRLAGGTDTQYF
>TRBV7-2|TRBJ2-1|once|TRBD2
TGTGCCAGCAGCAAAGGGACTAGCGGGAGTAATGAGCAGTTCTTC
CASSKGTSGSNEQFF
>TRBV20-1|TRBJ2-1|-|-
TGCAGTGCTAGTAACCTAGCGAACACTCTCAATGAGCAGTTCTTC
CSASNLANTLNEQFF
>TRBV27|TRBJ1-2|-|-
TGTGCCAGCACTCACCTAGGGGGAGAGAGGAGTGATTATGGCTACACCTTC
CASTHLGGERSDYGYTF
>TRBV2|TRBJ1-2|few|-
TGTGACGTCTCGGCGGAGAAAGCTAACTATGGCTACACCTTC
CDVSAEKANYGYTF
>TRBV5-4|TRBJ2-2|few|TRBD2
TGTGCCAGCAGCCCGGGCGGGAGGGGTTCTGCCGGGGAGCTGTTTTTT
CASSPGGRGSAGELFF
>TRBV7-3|TRBJ2-7|-|TRBD1
TGTGCCAGCAGCTTAACCCGACAGGGTCGGACCGAGCAGTACTTC
CASSLTRQGRTEQYF
>TRBV28|TRBJ1-2|few|-
TGTGCCAGCAGTACCGGGGTCTATGGCTACACCTTC
CASSTGVYGYTF
>TRBV30|TRBJ1-2|-|-
TGTGCCTGGCGCGGACAGATCTATGGCTACACCTTC
CAWRGQIYGYTF
>TRBV28|TRBJ2-3|-|TRBD1
TGTGCCAGCAGTTCCGCAGGGGGAAGTGGGTATTTT
CASSSAGGSGYF
>TRBV6-2/TRBV6-3|TRBJ2-7|few|-
TGTGCCAGCAGTTACGTGGGTGGCGGCGAGCAGTACTTC
CASSYVGGGEQYF
>TRBV19|TRBJ1-5|-|-
TGTGCCAGTAGTCTGTTCATTGATCAGCCCCAGCATTTT
CASSLFIDQPQHF
>TRBV5-1|TRBJ1-3|-|-
TGCGCCAGCAGCCCACAGCACTCTGGAAACACCATATATTTT
CASSPQHSGNTIYF